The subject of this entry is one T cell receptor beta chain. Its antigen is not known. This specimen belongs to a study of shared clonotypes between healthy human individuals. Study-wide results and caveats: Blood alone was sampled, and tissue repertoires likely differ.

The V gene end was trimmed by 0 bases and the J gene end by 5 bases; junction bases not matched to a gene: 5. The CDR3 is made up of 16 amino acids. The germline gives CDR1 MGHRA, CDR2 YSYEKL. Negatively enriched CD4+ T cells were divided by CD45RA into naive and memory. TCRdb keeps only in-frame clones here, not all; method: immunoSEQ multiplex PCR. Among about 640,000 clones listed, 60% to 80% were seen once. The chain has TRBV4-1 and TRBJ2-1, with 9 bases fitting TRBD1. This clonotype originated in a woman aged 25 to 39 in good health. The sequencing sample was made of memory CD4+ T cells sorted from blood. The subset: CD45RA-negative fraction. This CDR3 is CASSQDVGTGNNEQFF. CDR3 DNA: TGCGCCAGCAGCCAAGATGTCGGGACAGGGAACAATGAGCAGTTCTTC.